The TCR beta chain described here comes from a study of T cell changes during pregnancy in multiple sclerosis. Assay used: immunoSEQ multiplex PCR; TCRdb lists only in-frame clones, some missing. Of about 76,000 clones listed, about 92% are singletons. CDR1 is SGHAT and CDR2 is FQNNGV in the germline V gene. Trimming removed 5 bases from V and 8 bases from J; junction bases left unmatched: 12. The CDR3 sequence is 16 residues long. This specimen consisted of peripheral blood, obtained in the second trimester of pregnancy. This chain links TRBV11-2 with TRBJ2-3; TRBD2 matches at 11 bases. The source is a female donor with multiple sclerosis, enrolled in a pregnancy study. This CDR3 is CASSQIAGGLGGTQYF. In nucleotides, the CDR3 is TGTGCCAGCAGCCAAATAGCGGGGGGGCTAGGTGGTACGCAGTATTTT.